These 5 T cell receptor beta chains were all obtained from the same sample, sequenced in a study of cytomegalovirus exposure and HLA in healthy donors. In the PCR, 60 Vbeta and 13 Jbeta primers were used. The data were produced by immunoSEQ multiplex PCR, yet TCRdb's version contains in-frame clones alone and is incomplete. Of almost 200,000 clones in the sample, 65% to 90% were seen once. The source material was PBMCs. The receptors originated from a woman between 50 and 59 years old in good health and CMV-seronegative.

The chain is built from TRBV20-1 and TRBJ1-1; D is undetermined. The CDR3 totals 11 residues. Trimming took off 5 bases at V and 10 bases at J, with 14 bases between the two ends. Germline CDR1 is DFQATT and CDR2 is SNEGSKA (reference sequence). In DNA form, the CDR3 reads TGCAGTGCTCCCCGCGGAGATGGAGCTTTCTTT. Amino acid sequence: CSAPRGDGAFF.

The V call is TRBV5-1, the J call TRBJ2-1; tentatively, D is TRBD1 (6 bases). Germline V lookup: CDR1 SGHRS, CDR2 YFSETQ. Deletions cut 0 bases from V and 5 bases from J, with 21 bases between. This CDR3 has 18 residues. DNA for the CDR3: TGCGCCAGCAGCTTGGGACATGGGGGCCCTGGTCCCCACAATGAGCAGTTCTTC. Translating it yields CASSLGHGGPGPHNEQFF. The complete variable domain, with remaining parts taken from reference TRBV5-1 and TRBJ2-1, reads KAGVTQTPRYLIKTRGQQVTLSCSPISGHRSVSWYQQTPGQGLQFLFEYFSETQRNKGNFPGRFSGRQFSNSRSEMNVSTLELGDSALYLCASSLGHGGPGPHNEQFFGPGTRLTVL.

The CDR3 is CASSSYGGLYNEQFF. The CDR3 bases are TGTGCCAGCAGCTCGTACGGGGGACTCTACAATGAGCAGTTCTTC. The genes are TRBV7-9 and TRBJ2-1; D possibly corresponds to TRBD2 (6 bases). In germline, CDR1 is SEHNR, CDR2 FQNEAQ (reference sequence). V lost 4 bases and J 3 bases, leaving 13 bases between the germline ends. This CDR3 is built from 15 residues. The full variable domain, with the rest looked up from reference TRBV7-9 and TRBJ2-1, is DTGVSQNPRHKITKRGQNVTFRCDPISEHNRLYWYRQTLGQGPEFLTYFQNEAQLEKSRLLSDRFSAERPKGSFSTLEIQRTEQGDSAMYLCASSSYGGLYNEQFFGPGTRLTVL.

Only one count was recorded for this clone. Within the sample, other DNA sequences also encode this same CDR3. This chain links TRBV28 with TRBJ1-1; 7 nucleotides agree with TRBD1. The germline V gene encodes CDR1 MDHEN and CDR2 SYDVKM. V lost 7 bases and J lost 1; bases outside the gene matches: 9. The CDR3 totals 15 residues. The CDR3 protein is CASIAGGLSNTEAFF. In DNA, the CDR3 is TGTGCCAGCATAGCAGGGGGTCTGTCGAACACTGAAGCTTTCTTT.

The chain has TRBV6-1 and TRBJ1-5, with D maybe TRBD1 (6 bases). The CDR3 is 15 amino acids. Trimming took 5 bases from V and 5 from J, leaving 16 bases between them. Germline-derived CDR1 and CDR2 are MNHNS and SASEGT. The CDR3 reads CASSRIQGSDQPQHF. In DNA form, the CDR3 reads TGTGCCAGCAGTAGAATACAGGGATCAGATCAGCCCCAGCATTTT.